The 28 T cell receptor beta chains below come from one sample, sequenced in a study of Graves' ophthalmopathy and Graves' hyperthyroidism. The TCR beta CDR3 regions underwent amplification from RNA transcripts. First-round RT-PCR with HTBI primers preceded a second-round multiplex PCR. TCRdb passed the multiplex PCR reads through MiXCR, listing each CDR3 protein once. The table lists about 210,000 distinct CDR3 sequences, 25% to 30% of them singletons. Input material: peripheral blood. The receptors shown here come from a man in his fifties with Graves' ophthalmopathy.

This clonotype showed up just a few times. V is TRBV27 and J is TRBJ1-5, with D possibly TRBD1 on 5 matching bases. The germline V and J ends were trimmed by 2 bases and 4 bases, with 9 bases remaining between them. CDR1 is MNHEY, CDR2 SMNVEV, per germline (reference sequence). This CDR3 has 14 amino acids. CDR3 protein: CASSLRQRNQPQHF. The CDR3 DNA reads TGTGCCAGCAGTTTAAGACAGAGGAATCAGCCCCAGCATTTT.

This clonotype was detected ten times or more. V usage is TRBV29-1 and J usage is TRBJ2-7; 12 positions agree with TRBD2. The CDR3 has 14 residues. J lost 3 bases, V lost 2 bases, and 2 bases had no gene match. In germline, CDR1 is SQVTM, CDR2 ANQGSEA. The CDR3, as DNA: TGCAGCGTTGAAAGACTAGCGGGAGTCTACGAGCAGTACTTC. Amino acid sequence: CSVERLAGVYEQYF.

This clonotype was seen repeatedly, ten times or more. J is TRBJ2-5 and V is TRBV13, with D possibly being TRBD2 (6 bases). The CDR3 extends over 11 amino acids. The V gene's germline CDR1 is PRHDT and CDR2 FYEKMQ (reference sequence). The germline V and J ends were trimmed by 8 bases and 5 bases, with 9 bases remaining between them. CDR3 amino acids: CASGSGETQYF. The CDR3 DNA reads as TGTGCCAGCGGGAGCGGGGAGACCCAGTACTTC.

This clonotype was picked up many times. The chain has TRBV2 and TRBJ2-4; 7 bases map to TRBD2. Germline lookup yields CDR1 SNHLY and CDR2 FYNNEI. J was trimmed by 2 bases and V by 6 bases; bases with no gene match: 4. The CDR3 has 14 amino acids. CDR3 amino acids: CASRAGLTKNIQYF. In DNA form, the CDR3 reads TGTGCCAGCAGAGCGGGACTAACCAAAAACATTCAGTACTTC.

The table lists this clonotype with many counts. V usage is TRBV28 and J usage is TRBJ2-7, with 11 bases matching TRBD1. CDR1 and CDR2 (germline): MDHEN, SYDVKM. The CDR3 runs to 12 residues. The trim removed 7 bases at V and 6 bases at J, leaving 2 bases unmatched. The CDR3 DNA follows: TGTGCCAGCACCGGGACAGGGGGCGAGCAGTACTTC. Protein product: CASTGTGGEQYF.

This clonotype was counted at least ten times. The J gene is TRBJ1-1, the V gene TRBV29-1; weak D call: TRBD1 (5 bases). V lost 6 bases to trimming and J lost 4 bases, with 12 bases between them. CDR1 SQVTM and CDR2 ANQGSEA come from the germline V gene. The CDR3 runs 12 residues. CDR3 sequence (DNA): TGCAGCGTAATCCAGGGAGGCACTGAAGCTTTCTTT. This sequence encodes CSVIQGGTEAFF.

This clonotype was counted ten times or more. This chain joins TRBV9 and TRBJ1-6; 10 nucleotides align to TRBD1. The V segment lost 4 bases and the J segment 5 bases; nucleotides outside the gene matches: 6. The CDR3 loop spans 16 amino acids. In germline, CDR1 is SGDLS, CDR2 YYNGEE. The CDR3 DNA reads TGTGCCAGCAGCCCCTCGGGACAGGGGAATAATTCACCCCTCCACTTT. Its translation: CASSPSGQGNNSPLHF. Full variable domain (outside the CDR3, taken from reference TRBV9 and TRBJ1-6): DSGVTQTPKHLITATGQRVTLRCSPRSGDLSVYWYQQSLDQGLQFLIQYYNGEERAKGNILERFSAQQFPDLHSELNLSSLELGDSALYFCASSPSGQGNNSPLHFGNGTRLTVT.

The V gene is TRBV6-2 or TRBV6-3, the J gene TRBJ2-6; 7 bases align to TRBD2. Germline assignment: CDR1 MNHEY and CDR2 SVGEGT. V lost 4 bases and J lost 2; bases outside the gene matches: 5. The CDR3 covers 16 residues. The CDR3 protein is CASSSAGGAGANVLTF. In DNA, the CDR3 is TGTGCCAGCAGTTCTGCTGGGGGGGCTGGGGCCAACGTCCTGACTTTC.

This rearrangement joins TRBV27 to TRBJ1-2, with 7 nucleotides matching TRBD1. The germline gives CDR1 MNHEY, CDR2 SMNVEV (reference sequence). This CDR3 region has 16 residues. With V trimmed by 3 bases and J by 2 bases, 9 bases remained unmatched. The CDR3 DNA follows: TGTGCCAGCAGTTTCACATTAGGGGGCGCCAACTATGGCTACACCTTC. Residues: CASSFTLGGANYGYTF.

This clonotype was detected many times. The genes are TRBV19 and TRBJ2-5; tentatively, D is TRBD2 (5 bases). This CDR3 contains 14 residues. Trimming shortened V by 5 bases and J by 4 bases, and 14 bases separated the two germline ends. Germline loops: CDR1 LNHDA, CDR2 SQIVND (reference sequence). The CDR3 here is CASSEFGRGETQYF. The CDR3 DNA follows: TGTGCCAGTAGTGAGTTTGGACGGGGAGAGACCCAGTACTTC.

This clonotype was observed at least ten times. The chain combines TRBV28 with TRBJ2-7, with 8 positions matching TRBD2. Germline values: CDR1 MDHEN, CDR2 SYDVKM. V trimming: 5 bases; J trimming: 1 base; junction bases outside the gene matches: 4. The length of the CDR3 is 14 residues. CDR3 coding DNA: TGTGCCAGCAGTACCGGGACTAGATCCTACGAGCAGTACTTC. Protein sequence: CASSTGTRSYEQYF.

V gene TRBV12-3 or TRBV12-4 combines with J gene TRBJ1-6; D may be TRBD1 (6 bases). The CDR3 contains 15 residues. V lost 6 bases, J lost 5 bases, and 14 bases lay in between. The CDR3 region is CASRSGGEDNSPLHF. Here the CDR3 DNA reads TGTGCCAGCAGGTCCGGGGGCGAAGATAATTCACCCCTCCACTTT.

This sequence joins TRBV28 and TRBJ1-1; possibly TRBD1 for D (5 bases). Germline loops: CDR1 MDHEN, CDR2 SYDVKM. With 5 bases removed from V and 4 bases from J, the gap between germline ends came to 14 bases. The CDR3 is 14 amino acids. The CDR3 DNA reads TGTGCCAGCAGTATAGGACACAGGACCACTGAAGCTTTCTTT. Protein product: CASSIGHRTTEAFF.

The chain links TRBV19 to TRBJ1-1; D is ambiguous. The germline V and J ends were trimmed by 0 bases and 7 bases, with 12 bases remaining between them. In germline, CDR1 is LNHDA, CDR2 SQIVND (reference sequence). This CDR3 is built from 14 residues. CDR3 amino acids: CASSIDAGYFEAFF. The CDR3 nucleotides read TGTGCCAGTAGTATAGATGCGGGGTATTTTGAAGCTTTCTTT.

This clonotype was counted ten times or more. The chain recombines TRBV6-5 with TRBJ1-1; D not resolved. This CDR3 has 13 amino acids. Trimming took off 1 base at V and 3 bases at J, with 6 bases between the two ends. Per germline, CDR1 MNHEY and CDR2 SVGAGI. CDR3 residues: CASSYLSDTEAFF. In DNA form, the CDR3 reads TGTGCCAGCAGTTACTTGTCCGACACTGAAGCTTTCTTT.

The chain links TRBV11-1 to TRBJ2-5; TRBD2 matches 11 bases. J gave up 5 bases and V 5 bases, and 7 bases lay outside the gene matches. The CDR3 covers 15 residues. The germline V gene encodes CDR1 SGHAT and CDR2 FQDESV (reference sequence). The CDR3 DNA sequence: TGTGCCAGCAGCGGCACTAGCGGGAGTCGGGAGACCCAGTACTTC. Its translation: CASSGTSGSRETQYF.

This clonotype was recorded at least ten times. This chain connects TRBV5-1 to TRBJ1-1, with 7 bases that match TRBD1. V dropped 7 bases and J dropped 0; count of bases not matched to a gene: 6. This CDR3 is 14 amino acids long. Germline CDR1 reads SGHRS; CDR2 reads YFSETQ. This CDR3 reads CASGPGQMNTEAFF. CDR3 nucleotide sequence: TGCGCCAGCGGCCCGGGACAGATGAACACTGAAGCTTTCTTT.

This clonotype was counted many times. The chain joins TRBV6-2 or TRBV6-3 to TRBJ1-2; D is perhaps TRBD1 (5 bases). Germline V lookup: CDR1 MNHEY, CDR2 SVGEGT. The V end lost 8 bases, the J end lost 3 bases, and 7 bases lay between the germline ends. This CDR3 is built from 11 residues. The CDR3 DNA reads as TGTGCCAGCGGACAATACTATGGCTACACCTTC. Its translation: CASGQYYGYTF.

This clonotype came up many times. The chain uses TRBV11-3 and TRBJ2-7; D perhaps matches TRBD2 (5 bases). Trimming removed 2 bases from V and 5 bases from J, with 13 bases in between. This CDR3 spans 14 amino acids. Germline V gene sequence: CDR1 SGHNT, CDR2 YENEEA. Here the CDR3 DNA reads TGTGCCAGCAGCTTATGGGAGAGGGAAAACGAGCAGTACTTC. It codes for CASSLWERENEQYF.

The table lists this clonotype with many counts. The chain has TRBV20-1 and TRBJ1-2, with 11 bases identical to TRBD1. CDR3 length: 13 residues. J gave up 8 bases and V 3 bases, and 5 bases lay outside the gene matches. Germline CDR1 is DFQATT and CDR2 is SNEGSKA (reference sequence). CDR3 amino acids: CSARWTGGSGYTF. DNA for the CDR3: TGCAGTGCTAGGTGGACAGGGGGCTCCGGCTACACCTTC.

In this sample, this clonotype turned up many times. The chain joins TRBV2 to TRBJ1-5; 10 bases agree with TRBD1. The CDR3 consists of 14 residues. Germline V gives CDR1 SNHLY, CDR2 FYNNEI. The trim removed 6 bases at V and 4 bases at J, leaving 3 bases unmatched. In DNA form, the CDR3 reads TGTGCCAGCAGCTGGGACAGGGGAAATCAGCCCCAGCATTTT. Amino acids: CASSWDRGNQPQHF.

In its sample, this clonotype was seen many times. The chain employs TRBV4-3 and TRBJ1-1, with D hard to call. The CDR3 sequence is 14 residues long. In germline, CDR1 is LGHNA, CDR2 YSLEER. The V and J ends lost 1 base and 0 bases respectively, with 6 bases between them. CDR3 sequence (DNA): TGCGCCAGCAGCCAAGCTTATTTGAACACTGAAGCTTTCTTT. Its protein is CASSQAYLNTEAFF.

This clonotype was picked up many times. The V gene is TRBV6-2 or TRBV6-3, the J gene TRBJ2-7; 8 bases map to TRBD1. Germline V gives CDR1 MNHEY, CDR2 SVGEGT. CDR3 length: 13 residues. The junction had 7 bases not matched to a gene; V was cut back by 8 bases and J by 4 bases. The CDR3 region is CASGDRGWYEQYF. For the CDR3, the DNA is TGTGCCAGCGGAGACAGGGGTTGGTACGAGCAGTACTTC.

This clonotype came up a few times. The junction and the germline gene differ at one end; a read error may be behind it. V is TRBV4-1 and J is TRBJ1-3; D may be TRBD1 (5 bases). The CDR3 runs 16 residues. The germline gives CDR1 MGHRA, CDR2 YSYEKL. The DNA for the CDR3 is TGCGCCAGCAGCCAAGCCTTGTGGGACTCTGAAAACACCATATATTTT. Translated, it gives CASSQALWDSENTIYF.

V usage is TRBV20-1 and J usage is TRBJ2-2; D is unresolved. This CDR3 contains 13 residues. V was trimmed by 5 bases and J by 0 bases, leaving 7 bases between them. Per the germline V gene, CDR1 is DFQATT and CDR2 is SNEGSKA (reference sequence). The CDR3: CSAASANTGELFF. As DNA, the CDR3 is TGCAGTGCTGCCAGCGCGAACACCGGGGAGCTGTTTTTT.

There are many counts of this clonotype. The chain joins TRBV28 to TRBJ2-7, with D possibly matching TRBD1 (6 bases). The CDR3 is made up of 13 amino acids. In germline, CDR1 is MDHEN, CDR2 SYDVKM. V was clipped by 4 bases and J by 6 bases, with 13 bases between them. The CDR3 protein is CASSSYREREQYF. CDR3 DNA: TGTGCCAGCAGTTCCTACAGGGAGCGCGAGCAGTACTTC.

This clonotype was picked up many times. The J gene is TRBJ2-2, the V gene TRBV4-2; 7 bases align to TRBD2. From germline, CDR1 is LGHNA and CDR2 YNFKEQ. The CDR3 spans 14 residues. The trim removed 1 base at V and 5 bases at J, leaving 1 base unmatched. CDR3 region: CASSQGGSTGELFF. CDR3 in DNA: TGTGCCAGCAGCCAAGGCGGGAGTACCGGGGAGCTGTTTTTT.

There are many counts of this clonotype. The gene calls are TRBV11-1 and TRBJ2-7; 11 bases align to TRBD2. Germline lookup yields CDR1 SGHAT and CDR2 FQDESV (reference sequence). This CDR3 region has 16 residues. Unmatched junction bases numbered 9, after V lost 4 bases and J lost 4 bases. The CDR3 DNA reads TGTGCCAGCAGCTCGCCCGCCGGGACTAGCGGTTACGAGCAGTACTTC. Protein product: CASSSPAGTSGYEQYF.